This entry lists 4 T cell receptor beta chains sequenced from one sample in a study of blood T cell repertoires in COVID-19 (dated by TCRdb to the early 2020s). The library was produced with the immunoSEQ multiplex PCR assay. As stored in TCRdb, this immuneACCESS dataset retains in-frame rearrangements with V and J assigned. A fraction of the clones does not appear; measured against another copy, unresolved V genes explain less than half of the discrepancy, and the remainder lacks a known reason. The sample has 50,000 to 70,000 clones on record, 75% to 90% of them singletons. The biggest ten clones account for approximately 8% of the sample. The sequenced material came from peripheral blood. The receptors come from a human donor with active COVID-19. The donor label of this sample is uncertain.

The V call is TRBV7-7, the J call TRBJ2-7, with D uncertain. Germline assignment: CDR1 SSHAT and CDR2 FNYEAQ (reference sequence). Trimming removed 1 base at V and 5 bases at J, with 15 bases between. This CDR3 comprises 15 residues. CDR3: CASSLDGNAANEQYF. As DNA, the CDR3 is TGTGCCAGCAGCTTAGACGGCAACGCGGCCAACGAGCAGTACTTC.

The chain couples TRBV21-1 to TRBJ1-5; the table names TRBD1, a call not compared with the DNA. TRBV21-1 is designated a pseudogene. This CDR3 contains 14 residues. CDR3 residues: CASSFGQGEQPQHF. CDR3 DNA: TGTGCCAGCAGTTTCGGACAGGGGGAACAGCCCCAGCATTTT.

Notes on this clone: This sample also contains other DNA sequences that code for the same CDR3. The chain is built from TRBV29-1 and TRBJ2-7; perhaps TRBD2 as D (6 bases). V was pared by 1 base and J by 2 bases, with 9 bases between. Germline values: CDR1 SQVTM, CDR2 ANQGSEA. The CDR3 is made up of 13 amino acids. The CDR3 bases are TGCAGCGTTGAAGGCGGGACCACCTACGAGCAGTACTTC. Amino acid sequence: CSVEGGTTYEQYF.

This clone showed up just once. This chain connects TRBV29-1 to TRBJ1-2; 7 bases line up with TRBD1. CDR1 and CDR2 (germline): SQVTM, ANQGSEA. This CDR3 has 13 amino acids. The V gene end was trimmed by 4 bases and the J gene end by 4 bases; junction bases not matched to a gene: 6. The CDR3 DNA reads TGCAGCGTTGGAGGGGGCGGTAGCTATGGCTACACCTTC. Translated, it gives CSVGGGGSYGYTF.